Listed here are 25 T cell receptor beta chains from one sample, sequenced in a study of shared clonotypes between healthy human individuals. Data came from immunoSEQ multiplex PCR; TCRdb stores just in-frame clones and leaves some out. The sample includes millions of clones, 85% to 95% of them seen just once. The sample was naive CD4+ T cells from PBMCs. Specified subset: CD45RA+ positively selected. The receptors here all came from a man younger than 35 in good health. Some clones in this sample may be carry-over from other donors' samples.

This chain connects TRBV5-6 to TRBJ2-1, with TRBD1 identical over 7 bases. There are 14 residues in the CDR3. The V segment lost 4 bases and the J segment 4 bases; nucleotides outside the gene matches: 5. Germline assignment: CDR1 SGHDT and CDR2 YYEEEE. The CDR3 DNA follows: TGTGCCAGCAGCCCGGGACAGCCTTACAATGAGCAGTTCTTC. Amino acid sequence: CASSPGQPYNEQFF.

The V and J genes are TRBV19 and TRBJ2-1, with D perhaps matching TRBD1 (5 bases). This CDR3 region has 14 residues. CDR1 is LNHDA and CDR2 is SQIVND in the germline V gene (reference sequence). Trimming removed 3 bases from V and 8 bases from J, with 14 bases in between. The DNA of the CDR3 is TGTGCCAGTAGTATGTTGCGCAGGGCAGATGAGCAGTTCTTC. Translated: CASSMLRRADEQFF.

This clone was recorded a few times. The chain is built from TRBV28 and TRBJ1-2, with 7 bases identical to TRBD1. The CDR3 runs to 12 residues. Germline-derived CDR1 and CDR2 are MDHEN and SYDVKM. Trimming took 5 bases from V and 12 from J; bases not matched to a gene: 9. Written as DNA, the CDR3 is TGTGCCAGCAGTGTACGGACAGGCCCCCACACCTTC. It yields the protein CASSVRTGPHTF.

The V and J genes are TRBV30 and TRBJ1-2, with 9 positions matching TRBD1. Looked up from germline, CDR1 is GTSNPN and CDR2 is SVGIG (reference sequence). J gave up 8 bases and V 4 bases, and 8 bases lay outside the gene matches. The CDR3 consists of 13 residues. The CDR3 protein is CAWNEGQGGGYTF. In nucleotides, the CDR3 is TGTGCCTGGAACGAGGGACAGGGAGGCGGCTACACCTTC.

In nucleotides, the CDR3 is TGTGCCAGCAGCCCGAGGACAGGGAGTCCCCTCATGAACACTGAAGCTTTCTTT. Translating it yields CASSPRTGSPLMNTEAFF. V gene TRBV7-2 combines with J gene TRBJ1-1; TRBD1 matches 8 bases. The CDR3 has 18 amino acids. Germline CDR1 SGHTA, CDR2 FQGNSA. With 5 bases clipped from V and 0 bases from J, the junction kept 14 bases outside the gene matches. Complete variable domain (other parts from reference TRBV7-2 and TRBJ1-1): GAGVSQSPSNKVTEKGKDVELRCDPISGHTALYWYRQSLGQGLEFLIYFQGNSAPDKSGLPSDRFSAERTGGSVSTLTIQRTQQEDSAVYLCASSPRTGSPLMNTEAFFGQGTRLTVV.

This chain joins TRBV4-1 and TRBJ2-5; 12 positions agree with TRBD2. V was clipped by 1 base and J by 4 bases; unmatched bases: 4. The germline V gene has CDR1 MGHRA and CDR2 YSYEKL. The CDR3 runs 16 residues. CDR3 sequence reads: CASSQVLAGGTETQYF. Written as DNA, the CDR3 is TGCGCCAGCAGCCAAGTACTAGCGGGAGGTACAGAGACCCAGTACTTC.

The chain has TRBV9 and TRBJ2-5, with a weak D call TRBD2 (7 bases). Germline V gene lookup returns CDR1 SGDLS and CDR2 YYNGEE. The CDR3 runs to 15 residues. The germline V and J ends were trimmed by 0 bases and 4 bases, with 13 bases remaining between them. Here the CDR3 DNA reads TGTGCCAGCAGCGTAGGCGGGGGCGTGGGAGAGACCCAGTACTTC. Translation gives CASSVGGGVGETQYF.

The chain couples TRBV29-1 to TRBJ2-2; perhaps TRBD2 as D (6 bases). This CDR3 is built from 14 residues. CDR1 is SQVTM and CDR2 is ANQGSEA in the germline V gene. The CDR3 is CSVGLMADTGELFF. The CDR3, as DNA: TGCAGTGTGGGACTCATGGCGGACACCGGGGAGCTGTTTTTT.

The chain recombines TRBV2 with TRBJ2-7; unclear D gene. Trimming removed 7 bases at V and 6 bases at J, with 22 bases between. Germline-derived CDR1 and CDR2 are SNHLY and FYNNEI. The CDR3 spans 15 residues. As DNA, the CDR3 is TGTGCCAGCACCGAAGAGGTACCCATGCTCGTCGAGCAGTACTTC. Translating it yields CASTEEVPMLVEQYF. Combining the CDR3 with reference TRBV2 and TRBJ2-7 gives the whole variable domain EPEVTQTPSHQVTQMGQEVILRCVPISNHLYFYWYRQILGQKVEFLVSFYNNEISEKSEIFDDQFSVERPDGSNFTLKIRSTKLEDSAMYFCASTEEVPMLVEQYFGPGTRLTVT.

The chain uses TRBV7-9 and TRBJ2-1; D perhaps matches TRBD2 (6 bases). The germline V gene encodes CDR1 SEHNR and CDR2 FQNEAQ (reference sequence). The CDR3 runs 14 residues. Trimming removed 7 bases from V and 6 bases from J, with 16 bases in between. CDR3 coding DNA: TGTGCCAGCACCACACCCGGGCGGGGCAATGAGCAGTTCTTC. Translation gives CASTTPGRGNEQFF.

Turning to this clone: The sample has other DNA sequences that encode this CDR3 too. This chain links TRBV19 with TRBJ2-7; possibly TRBD2 for D (6 bases). This CDR3 contains 14 residues. Germline V gene sequence: CDR1 LNHDA, CDR2 SQIVND (reference sequence). Trimming took off 0 bases at V and 3 bases at J, with 9 bases between the two ends. In DNA, the CDR3 is TGTGCCAGTAGTATAGAGGGACTGAGCTACGAGCAGTACTTC. It yields the protein CASSIEGLSYEQYF.

The V call is TRBV9, the J call TRBJ2-1; the D gene could be TRBD1 or TRBD2 (5 bases each). CDR1 is SGDLS and CDR2 is YYNGEE in the germline V gene. V was trimmed by 4 bases and J by 4 bases, leaving 15 bases between them. The CDR3 length is 15 residues. The CDR3 DNA sequence: TGTGCCAGCAGCCGGGACCCCAAGGGGTACAATGAGCAGTTCTTC. It encodes CASSRDPKGYNEQFF.

The chain couples TRBV7-3 to TRBJ1-1; tentatively, D is TRBD1 (5 bases). Germline values: CDR1 SGHTA, CDR2 FQGTGA. V gave up 1 base and J gave up 4 bases, with 16 bases separating them. This CDR3 spans 16 amino acids. This CDR3 reads CASSLMGQGLPTEAFF. The CDR3 DNA is TGTGCCAGCAGCTTAATGGGGCAGGGCCTCCCCACTGAAGCTTTCTTT.

A remark on this clone: Other DNA sequences of this sample code for an identical CDR3. The chain couples TRBV6-5 to TRBJ1-5; D might be TRBD1 (5 bases). The germline gives CDR1 MNHEY, CDR2 SVGAGI. V was pared by 6 bases and J by 2 bases, with 11 bases between. CDR3 length: 14 residues. In nucleotides, the CDR3 is TGTGCCAGCAGAGTCAGGGTTGGCAATCAGCCCCAGCATTTT. Its translation: CASRVRVGNQPQHF.

This chain uses TRBV7-3 with TRBJ2-1, with 8 bases identical to TRBD2. The CDR3 has 14 residues. Germline V gene sequence: CDR1 SGHTA, CDR2 FQGTGA. After removal of 4 bases from V and 5 bases from J, the junction contained 4 bases not matched to a gene. CDR3 loop: CASSYTSGNNEQFF. The CDR3 nucleotides are TGTGCCAGCAGCTACACTAGCGGAAACAATGAGCAGTTCTTC. The full variable domain, completed using reference TRBV7-3 and TRBJ2-1, is GAGVSQTPSNKVTEKGKYVELRCDPISGHTALYWYRQSLGQGPEFLIYFQGTGAADDSGLPNDRFFAVRPEGSVSTLKIQRTERGDSAVYLCASSYTSGNNEQFFGPGTRLTVL.

This clone occurred a few times. One end of the junction is discordant with germline, which a read error may explain. The chain carries TRBV29-1 and TRBJ1-1; D gene unclear. The CDR3 is made up of 14 amino acids. CDR1 and CDR2 (germline): SQVTM, ANQGSEA. CDR3: CSVKDPVLSSEAFF. CDR3 DNA: TGCAGCGTTAAAGACCCGGTGCTGAGCTCTGAAGCTTTCTTT.

The chain uses TRBV2 and TRBJ2-5, with a tentative D call TRBD2 (5 bases). V was clipped by 10 bases and J by 3 bases, with 9 bases between them. CDR3 size: 11 residues. Germline CDR1 reads SNHLY; CDR2 reads FYNNEI. The CDR3 protein is CATAEEETQYF. CDR3 coding DNA: TGTGCCACCGCGGAGGAAGAGACCCAGTACTTC.

The J gene is TRBJ2-3, the V gene TRBV7-2; 7 nucleotides agree with TRBD1. Unmatched junction bases numbered 5, after V lost 7 bases and J lost 1 base. The CDR3 contains 14 residues. Looked up from germline, CDR1 is SGHTA and CDR2 is FQGNSA. This chain's CDR3 is CASTTGQGTDTQYF. CDR3 DNA: TGTGCCAGCACCACCGGACAGGGCACAGATACGCAGTATTTT.

The chain links TRBV6-4 to TRBJ1-3; no clear D gene. Trimming shortened V by 8 bases and J by 2 bases, and 16 bases separated the two germline ends. This CDR3 spans 15 amino acids. CDR1 and CDR2 (germline): MRHNA, SNTAGT. In DNA, the CDR3 is TGTGCCAGCGGAGGCCCAACCAACGCTGGAAACACCATATATTTT. Amino acid sequence: CASGGPTNAGNTIYF.

The V gene is TRBV5-6, the J gene TRBJ2-7, with TRBD2 matching over 10 bases. CDR3 length: 16 amino acids. J gave up 0 bases and V 5 bases, and 8 bases lay outside the gene matches. The germline gives CDR1 SGHDT, CDR2 YYEEEE. In DNA, the CDR3 is TGTGCCAGCAGTCCTCCGGGGACTAGCGTCTCCTACGAGCAGTACTTC. As protein: CASSPPGTSVSYEQYF. The whole variable domain, filled in from reference TRBV5-6 and TRBJ2-7, reads DAGVTQSPTHLIKTRGQQVTLRCSPKSGHDTVSWYQQALGQGPQFIFQYYEEEERQRGNFPDRFSGHQFPNYSSELNVNALLLGDSALYLCASSPPGTSVSYEQYFGPGTRLTVT.

The chain combines TRBV5-1 with TRBJ2-1; D remains unclear. The V gene lost 1 base and the J gene lost 10 bases, with 15 bases spanning the gap. CDR3 length: 14 amino acids. The germline V gene has CDR1 SGHRS and CDR2 YFSETQ. The chain's CDR3 is CASSLFTPEEEQFF. The CDR3 DNA is TGCGCCAGCAGCTTGTTTACACCGGAAGAAGAGCAGTTCTTC. The variable domain in full, completed from reference TRBV5-1 and TRBJ2-1, reads KAGVTQTPRYLIKTRGQQVTLSCSPISGHRSVSWYQQTPGQGLQFLFEYFSETQRNKGNFPGRFSGRQFSNSRSEMNVSTLELGDSALYLCASSLFTPEEEQFFGPGTRLTVL.

The chain employs TRBV5-8 and TRBJ1-1; D gene unclear. Per germline, CDR1 SGHTS and CDR2 YDEGEE. The CDR3 is 11 amino acids. The V end lost 0 bases, the J end lost 11 bases, and 8 bases lay between the germline ends. The DNA for the CDR3 is TGTGCCAGCAGCTTGGTGTCAGCGGCTTTCTTT. This encodes CASSLVSAAFF.

Remarks on this clone: The sample has other DNA sequences that encode this CDR3 too. The rearrangement links TRBV9 to TRBJ1-2, with 7 bases aligning to TRBD1. V gave up 3 bases and J gave up 2 bases; unmatched junction bases: 4. The CDR3 has 14 residues. The V gene's germline CDR1 is SGDLS and CDR2 YYNGEE. The CDR3, as DNA: TGTGCCAGCAGCGCGACAGGGCAGAACTATGGCTACACCTTC. Translating it yields CASSATGQNYGYTF.

The chain uses TRBV25-1 and TRBJ2-3; D tentatively reads TRBD1 or TRBD2 (6 bases each). The CDR3 is 18 residues long. The germline V and J ends were trimmed by 3 bases and 0 bases, with 19 bases remaining between them. Germline CDR1 and CDR2: MGHDK and SYGVNS. CDR3 loop: CASSDLGVGGTSTDTQYF. Here the CDR3 DNA reads TGTGCCAGCAGTGATCTGGGAGTGGGGGGCACTAGCACAGATACGCAGTATTTT.

This clone was found once. The chain carries TRBV5-4 and TRBJ2-1, with 9 bases that match TRBD2. J gave up 2 bases and V 0 bases, and 3 bases lay outside the gene matches. Germline V gene data show CDR1 as SGHNT and CDR2 as YYREEE (reference sequence). This CDR3 is built from 16 residues. The chain's CDR3 is CASSLEPSGTYNEQFF. The CDR3 DNA is TGTGCCAGCAGCTTGGAGCCTAGCGGGACCTACAATGAGCAGTTCTTC.